A selection of T cell receptor beta chains follows, all from one sample in a study of blood T cell repertoires in COVID-19. The method was immunoSEQ multiplex PCR; TCRdb's version includes in-frame clones alone and lacks a portion of them. The table lists a few hundred thousand clones, roughly 85% of them singletons. Material: PBMCs or T cells enriched from blood (not recorded which). The receptors derive from a man aged 40-49 years who had recovered from COVID-19. CDR3s include the opening cysteine and the closing phenylalanine or tryptophan. A D gene is named only where the DNA matches it firmly. Where a row states a size, it is once, few, many or the class of an expanded clone; other rows omit it.

>TRBJ2-2|.|TRBV9|TRBD1
TGTGCCAGCAGGGCCGGGACAGGGATTCGGCGCACCAACACCGGGGAGCTGTTTTTT
CASRAGTGIRRTNTGELFF
>TRBJ1-3|.|TRBV10-3|TRBD1
TGTGCCTCAAGACAGGGATCCTCTGGAAACACCATATATTTT
CASRQGSSGNTIYF
>TRBJ1-6|.|TRBV2|TRBD1
TGTGCCAGCAGCAGACAGGGGGTAAATAATTCACCCCTCCACTTT
CASSRQGVNNSPLHF
>TRBJ2-7|.|TRBV6-5|TRBD2
TGTGCCAGCGGAGAGGGACTACCCTACGAGCAGTACTTC
CASGEGLPYEQYF
>TRBJ1-5|.|TRBV6-5|.
TGTGCCACTCAAACAGGGTATAGCAATCAGCCCCAGCATTTT
CATQTGYSNQPQHF
>TRBJ2-1|.|TRBV7-2|TRBD2
TGTGCCAGCAGCTCGGGACTAGCGGGAGTGCGTCACAATGAGCAGTTCTTC
CASSSGLAGVRHNEQFF
>TRBJ2-2|.|TRBV4-2|.
TGTGCCAGCAGCCGAAACCCCCTAGGGCGGGAGAACACCGGGGAGCTGTTTTTT
CASSRNPLGRENTGELFF
>TRBJ2-2|.|TRBV3-1/TRBV3-2|TRBD1
TGTGCCAGCAGCTCCCGACAGGGTGGCGGGGAGCTGTTTTTT
CASSSRQGGGELFF
>TRBJ2-2|once|TRBV5-1|.
TGCGCCAGCAGCCGGTCCGGGGAGCTGTTTTTT
CASSRSGELFF
>TRBJ2-5|.|TRBV25-1|.
TGTGCTTGCCCCCTCGGGGGGCGAGAGACCCAGTACTTC
CACPLGGRETQYF
>TRBJ1-3|few|TRBV30|TRBD1
TGTGCCTGGAGCAAAAGAGGGGGCAGGAGAAACACCATATATTTT
CAWSKRGGRRNTIYF
>TRBJ1-6|.|TRBV25-1|.
TGTGCCAGCAGGCCCGGGTTAAGGGGGTCACCCCTCCACTTT
CASRPGLRGSPLHF
>TRBJ2-7|.|TRBV27|.
TGTGCCAGCAGTCTTCGGGAGTCGTACGAGCAGTACTTC
CASSLRESYEQYF
>TRBJ1-6|.|TRBV4-2|TRBD1
TGTGCCAGCAACCAAGATGGTTCCAGGGGGCTTACACCCCTCCACTTT
CASNQDGSRGLTPLHF
>TRBJ2-6|.|TRBV5-1|.
TGCGCCAGCAGCTTGGGGCAGTCTGGGGCCAACGTCCTGACTTTC
CASSLGQSGANVLTF
>TRBJ1-6|.|TRBV6-5|TRBD1
TGTGCCAGCAATAGACAGGGTTCCCCCCTCCACTTT
CASNRQGSPLHF
>TRBJ1-5|.|TRBV28|.
TGTGCCAGCAGTGTCGTGAATCAGCCCCAGCATTTT
CASSVVNQPQHF
>TRBJ1-5|.|TRBV2|.
TGTGCCAGCAGCAGAACAGAGCAGCCCCAGCATTTT
CASSRTEQPQHF
>TRBJ2-1|.|TRBV9|.
TGTGCCAGCAGCGTGGGGGGAACCAACAATGAGCAGTTCTTC
CASSVGGTNNEQFF
>TRBJ2-5|once|TRBV5-1|TRBD2
TGCGCCAGCAGCTTCGGGGCTAGCGGGAGCCTTTACCAAGAGACCCAGTACTTC
CASSFGASGSLYQETQYF
>TRBJ1-3|once|TRBV28|.
TGTGCCAGCCGGCAGGGGCCAGCCTCTGGAAACACCATATATTTT
CASRQGPASGNTIYF
>TRBJ1-1|.|TRBV30|.
TGTGCCTGGCAATACAGCTCTCTTCGACCTGAAGCTTTCTTT
CAWQYSSLRPEAFF
>TRBJ1-4|.|TRBV10-1|.
TGCGCCAGCAGTGAGTATAAGGGGCGAAATGAAAAACTGTTTTTT
CASSEYKGRNEKLFF
>TRBJ1-2|.|TRBV19|.
TGTGCCAGTAGCTTCGTCACAGGGAATGCTAACTATGGCTACACCTTC
CASSFVTGNANYGYTF
>TRBJ2-7|.|TRBV5-6|.
TGTGCCAGCAGCTACACAGGGACCTACGAGCAGTACTTC
CASSYTGTYEQYF
>TRBJ2-1|once|TRBV7-3|TRBD2
TGTGCCAGCAGCAAAACGGGGACTAGCGGGGTCTACAATGAGCAGTTCTTC
CASSKTGTSGVYNEQFF
>TRBJ2-4|.|TRBV5-1|TRBD1
TGCGCCAGCAGCTTGGGACAGGGGATGGACATTCAGTACTTC
CASSLGQGMDIQYF
>TRBJ2-7|.|TRBV28|TRBD2
TGTGCCAGCAGTTTTGGGACTAGCGGCTCCTACGAGCAGTACTTC
CASSFGTSGSYEQYF
>TRBJ2-7|.|TRBV5-4|.
TGTGCCAGCAGCCCCACCGGAGAATACGAGCAGTACTTC
CASSPTGEYEQYF
>TRBJ1-5|.|TRBV14|.
TGTGCCAGCAGCCTCTCAAGGGGTCAGCCCCAGCATTTT
CASSLSRGQPQHF